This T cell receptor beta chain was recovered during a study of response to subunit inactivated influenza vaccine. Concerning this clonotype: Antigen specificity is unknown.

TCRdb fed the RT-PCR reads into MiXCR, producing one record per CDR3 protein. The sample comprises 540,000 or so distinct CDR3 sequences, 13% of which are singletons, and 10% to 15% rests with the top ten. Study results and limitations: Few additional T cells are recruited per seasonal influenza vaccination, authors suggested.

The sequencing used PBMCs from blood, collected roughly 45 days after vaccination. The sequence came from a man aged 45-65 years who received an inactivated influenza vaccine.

The CDR3 nucleotides are TGTGCCAGCAGCTTAGGCAATAGCGCGAACTCCTACGAGCAGTACTTC. It is translated as CASSLGNSANSYEQYF. J is TRBJ2-7 and V is TRBV7-2; possible D gene TRBD2, 5 bases. This CDR3 is built from 16 residues. Germline CDR1 SGHTA, CDR2 FQGNSA. V shed 1 base and J shed 0 bases, with 13 bases lying between them.